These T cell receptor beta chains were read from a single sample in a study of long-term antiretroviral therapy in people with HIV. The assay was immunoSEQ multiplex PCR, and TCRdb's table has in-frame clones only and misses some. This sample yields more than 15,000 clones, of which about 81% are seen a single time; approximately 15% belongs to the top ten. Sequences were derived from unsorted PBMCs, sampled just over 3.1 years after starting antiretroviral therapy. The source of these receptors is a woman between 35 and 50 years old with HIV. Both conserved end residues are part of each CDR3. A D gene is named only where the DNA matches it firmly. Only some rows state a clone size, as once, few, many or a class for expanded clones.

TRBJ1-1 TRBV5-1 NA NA CASSLEVSASEAFF TGCGCCAGCAGCTTGGAGGTATCGGCGTCTGAAGCTTTCTTT
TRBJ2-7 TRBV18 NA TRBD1 CASSPPGQGPYEQYF TGTGCCAGCTCACCACCAGGACAGGGGCCCTACGAGCAGTACTTC
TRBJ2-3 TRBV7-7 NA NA CAIGGPDTQYF TGTGCCATCGGGGGGCCAGATACGCAGTATTTT
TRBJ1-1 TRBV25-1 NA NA CASSPVGHTEAFF TGTGCCAGCAGCCCGGTGGGGCACACTGAAGCTTTCTTT
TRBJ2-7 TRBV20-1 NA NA CSARDGTEQYF TGCAGTGCTAGGGACGGGACCGAGCAGTACTTC
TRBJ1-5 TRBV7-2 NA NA CASSSTDSNQPQHF TGTGCCAGCAGCTCGACAGATAGCAATCAGCCCCAGCATTTT
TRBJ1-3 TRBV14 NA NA CASSRDSGNTIYF TGTGCCAGCAGCCGGGACTCTGGAAACACCATATATTTT
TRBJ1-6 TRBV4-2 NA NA CASSPDTNNSPLHF TGTGCCAGCAGCCCGGACACCAATAATTCACCCCTCCACTTT
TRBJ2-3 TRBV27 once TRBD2 CASSLLAGRADTQYF TGTGCCAGCAGTTTATTAGCGGGGAGGGCAGATACGCAGTATTTT
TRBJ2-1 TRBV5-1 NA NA CASSPEGTPDQFF TGCGCCAGCAGCCCCGAGGGGACACCAGATCAGTTCTTC
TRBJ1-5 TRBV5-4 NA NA CASSLDRGNPLNQPQHF TGTGCCAGCAGCTTGGATAGAGGGAACCCTTTGAATCAGCCCCAGCATTTT
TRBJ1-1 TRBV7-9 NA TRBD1 CASSRTGNTEAFF TGTGCCAGCAGCAGGACAGGAAACACTGAAGCTTTCTTT
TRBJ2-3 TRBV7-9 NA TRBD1 CASSSGQGLTDTQYF TGTGCCAGCAGCTCCGGACAGGGGCTAACAGATACGCAGTATTTT
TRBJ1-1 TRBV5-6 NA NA CASSLDLGGSTEAFF TGTGCCAGCAGCTTGGATCTGGGAGGTTCCACTGAAGCTTTCTTT
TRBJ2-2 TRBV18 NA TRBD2 CASSPLVGRSTGELFF TGTGCCAGCTCACCACTGGTCGGGAGGAGCACCGGGGAGCTGTTTTTT
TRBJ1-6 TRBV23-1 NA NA CASSQGRVSYNSPLHF TGCGCCAGCAGTCAAGGTCGGGTCTCCTATAATTCACCCCTCCACTTT
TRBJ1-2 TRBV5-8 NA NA CASSLADNGYGYTF TGTGCCAGCAGCTTGGCAGATAATGGCTATGGCTACACCTTC
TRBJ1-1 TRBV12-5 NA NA CASGWEPGAEAFF TGTGCTAGTGGTTGGGAACCAGGGGCTGAAGCTTTCTTT
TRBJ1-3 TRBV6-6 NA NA CASSYSDSYSGNTIYF TGTGCCAGCAGTTACTCCGACAGTTACTCTGGAAACACCATATATTTT
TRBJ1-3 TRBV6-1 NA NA CASNDRVSGNTIYF TGTGCCAGCAACGACAGAGTCTCTGGAAACACCATATATTTT
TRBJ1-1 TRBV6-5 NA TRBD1 CASTHGGQTKGAFF TGTGCCAGCACCCACGGGGGACAGACGAAGGGAGCTTTCTTT
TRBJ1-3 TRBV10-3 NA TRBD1 CAISESPRTGGNTIYF TGTGCCATCAGTGAGTCCCCGAGGACAGGCGGAAACACCATATATTTT
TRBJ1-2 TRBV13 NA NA CASSLKPPGRYGYTF TGTGCCAGCAGCTTAAAACCCCCCGGGCGCTATGGCTACACCTTC
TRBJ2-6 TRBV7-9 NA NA CASSFGSSGANVLTF TGTGCCAGCAGTTTTGGATCTTCTGGGGCCAACGTCCTGACTTTC
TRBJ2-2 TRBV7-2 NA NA CASSLVGAGNTGELFF TGTGCCAGCAGCTTAGTCGGGGCCGGGAACACCGGGGAGCTGTTTTTT
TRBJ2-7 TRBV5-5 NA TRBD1 CASSLAPRTGDSEQYF TGTGCCAGCAGCTTGGCCCCCCGGACAGGGGACTCCGAGCAGTACTTC
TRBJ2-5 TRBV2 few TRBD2 CASSEGLAVETQYF TGTGCCAGCAGTGAAGGACTAGCGGTGGAGACCCAGTACTTC
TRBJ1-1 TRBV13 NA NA CASSPTWQSGMNTEAFF TGTGCCAGCAGCCCCACGTGGCAATCGGGGATGAACACTGAAGCTTTCTTT
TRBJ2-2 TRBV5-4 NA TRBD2 CASSEWGRGGGTGELFF TGTGCCAGCAGCGAATGGGGGCGGGGGGGCGGCACCGGGGAGCTGTTTTTT
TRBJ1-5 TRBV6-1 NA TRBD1 CASARNGQGLQPQHF TGTGCCAGCGCACGAAATGGACAGGGCCTACAGCCCCAGCATTTT
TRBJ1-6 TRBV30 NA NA CAWSVRGQGDSPLHF TGTGCCTGGAGTGTACGGGGGCAGGGCGATTCACCCCTCCACTTT
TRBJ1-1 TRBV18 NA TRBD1 CASSPTRDRDTEAFF TGTGCCAGCTCACCGACCCGGGACAGGGACACTGAAGCTTTCTTT
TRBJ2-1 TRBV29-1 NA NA CSVPGLGAYNEQFF TGCAGCGTCCCGGGTCTAGGCGCCTACAATGAGCAGTTCTTC
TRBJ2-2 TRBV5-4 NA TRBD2 CASSLAIAGASAGELFF TGTGCCAGCAGCTTGGCCATAGCGGGGGCCTCCGCCGGGGAGCTGTTTTTT
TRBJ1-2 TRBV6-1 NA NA CASSEGPGDYGYTF TGTGCCAGCAGTGAAGGTCCAGGGGACTATGGCTACACCTTC
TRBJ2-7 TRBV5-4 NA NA CASSLGARREQYF TGTGCCAGCAGCTTGGGGGCGCGCCGCGAGCAGTACTTC
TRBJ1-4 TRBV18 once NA CASSPQGLREKLFF TGTGCCAGCTCACCCCAGGGCCTACGGGAAAAACTGTTTTTT
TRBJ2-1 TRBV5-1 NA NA CASSLRGASYNEQFF TGCGCCAGCAGCTTAAGGGGGGCATCCTACAATGAGCAGTTCTTC
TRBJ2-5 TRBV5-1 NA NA CASSLETGAVKTQYF TGCGCCAGCAGCTTGGAAACGGGGGCCGTGAAGACCCAGTACTTC
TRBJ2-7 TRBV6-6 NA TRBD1 CASSGQGHYEQYF TGTGCCAGCTCCGGACAGGGGCATTACGAGCAGTACTTC
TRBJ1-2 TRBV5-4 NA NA CASSSPGGRGMKGGYTF TGTGCCAGCAGCTCCCCTGGGGGTCGGGGGATGAAGGGTGGCTACACCTTC
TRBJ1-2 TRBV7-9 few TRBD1 CASSLGGGQGMNYGYTF TGTGCCAGCAGCTTAGGAGGAGGACAGGGAATGAACTATGGCTACACCTTC
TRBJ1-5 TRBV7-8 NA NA CASKAGIDVGQPQHF TGTGCCAGCAAGGCCGGGATTGATGTGGGTCAGCCCCAGCATTTT
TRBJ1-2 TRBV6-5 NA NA CASSQTTDNYGYTF TGTGCCAGCAGTCAGACGACAGATAACTATGGCTACACCTTC